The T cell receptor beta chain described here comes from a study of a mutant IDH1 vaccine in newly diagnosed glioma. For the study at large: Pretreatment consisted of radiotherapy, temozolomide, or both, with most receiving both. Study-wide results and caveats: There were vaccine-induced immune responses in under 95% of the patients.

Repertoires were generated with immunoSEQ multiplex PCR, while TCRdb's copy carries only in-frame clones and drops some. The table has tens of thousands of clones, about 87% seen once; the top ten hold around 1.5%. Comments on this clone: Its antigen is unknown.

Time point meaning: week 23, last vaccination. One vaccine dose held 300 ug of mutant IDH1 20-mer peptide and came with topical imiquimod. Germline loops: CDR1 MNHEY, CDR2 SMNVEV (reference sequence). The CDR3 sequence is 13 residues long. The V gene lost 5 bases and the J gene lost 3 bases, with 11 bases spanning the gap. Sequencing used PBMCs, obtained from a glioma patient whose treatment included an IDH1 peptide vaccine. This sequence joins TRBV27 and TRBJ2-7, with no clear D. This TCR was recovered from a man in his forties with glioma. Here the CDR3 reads CASSIGSYYEQYF. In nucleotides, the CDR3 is TGTGCCAGCAGTATCGGCAGCTACTACGAGCAGTACTTC.